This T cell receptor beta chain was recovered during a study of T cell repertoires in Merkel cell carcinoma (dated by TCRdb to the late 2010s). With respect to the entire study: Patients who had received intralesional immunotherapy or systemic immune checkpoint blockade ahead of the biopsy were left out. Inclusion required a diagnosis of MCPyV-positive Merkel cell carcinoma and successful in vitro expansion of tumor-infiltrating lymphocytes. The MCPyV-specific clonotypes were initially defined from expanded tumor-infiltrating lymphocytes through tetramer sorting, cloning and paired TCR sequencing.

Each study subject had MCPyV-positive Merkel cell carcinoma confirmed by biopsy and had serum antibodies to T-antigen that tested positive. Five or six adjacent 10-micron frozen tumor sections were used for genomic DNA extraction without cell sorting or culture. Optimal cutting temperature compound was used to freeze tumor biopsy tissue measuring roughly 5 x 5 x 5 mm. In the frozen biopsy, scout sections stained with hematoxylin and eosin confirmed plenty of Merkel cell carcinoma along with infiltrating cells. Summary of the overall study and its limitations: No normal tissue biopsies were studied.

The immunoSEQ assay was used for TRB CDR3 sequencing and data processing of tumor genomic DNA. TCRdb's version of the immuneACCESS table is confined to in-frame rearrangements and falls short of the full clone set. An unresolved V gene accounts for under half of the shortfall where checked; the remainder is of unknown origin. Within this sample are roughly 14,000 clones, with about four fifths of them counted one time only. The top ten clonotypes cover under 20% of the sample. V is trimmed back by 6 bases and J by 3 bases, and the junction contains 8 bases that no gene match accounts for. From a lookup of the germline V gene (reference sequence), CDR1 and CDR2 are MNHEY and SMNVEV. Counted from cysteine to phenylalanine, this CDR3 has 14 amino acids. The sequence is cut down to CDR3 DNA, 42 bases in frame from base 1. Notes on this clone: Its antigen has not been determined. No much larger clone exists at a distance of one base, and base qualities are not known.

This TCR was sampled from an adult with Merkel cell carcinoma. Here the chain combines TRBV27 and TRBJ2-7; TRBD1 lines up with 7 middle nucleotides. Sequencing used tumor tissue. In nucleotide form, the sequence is TGTGCCAGCAGAGCCCAGGCAGGGGGCTACGAGCAGTACTTC. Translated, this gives CASRAQAGGYEQYF.